This T cell receptor beta chain was documented in a study of T cell responses to AZD1222 COVID-19 vaccine. Study-wide findings and caveats: When two AZD1222 doses had been given, Spike-specific TCR breadth and depth rose.

V was shortened by 4 bases and J by 4 bases, with 13 bases between the two germline ends. Germline V gene lookup returns CDR1 LGHDT and CDR2 YNNKEL (reference sequence). The CDR3 spans 14 residues. Points on this clone: The antigen is not known.

Profiling relied on immunoSEQ multiplex PCR, and the TCRdb table lists in-frame clones only, not all of them. The data show approximately 150,000 clones, around 93% seen once. This receptor was identified in an adult in good health. The sample consisted of peripheral blood, taken on day 0 of AZD1222 vaccination. V usage is TRBV3-1 (or the pseudogene TRBV3-2) and J usage is TRBJ2-5, with D unclear. CDR3 nucleotide sequence: TGTGCCAGCAGCCGCCTTGGCGTTCCAGAGACCCAGTACTTC. Translated, it gives CASSRLGVPETQYF.